This T cell receptor (beta chain) appears in the sequencing data of a study of T-cell memory formation after mild COVID-19. Study details: Largely, the TCR clusters proved donor specific.

One entry per CDR3 protein, called by TCRdb with MiXCR from the 5' RACE reads. Among around 310,000 distinct CDR3 sequences listed, around a fifth were seen once. Study-wide results and limits: Some clones that responded turned up in pre-infection memory, which suggests that cross-reactive memory joined in. Clones that got smaller from day 15 to 85 had even CD4/CD8, while clones growing later tipped toward CD4+. Clones from the second wave (peaking day 37) had unconfirmed SARS-CoV-2 specificity.

Germline V gene lookup returns CDR1 SGHRS and CDR2 YFSETQ. The CDR3 covers 15 residues. V lost 0 bases, J lost 7 bases, and 14 bases lay in between. The table lists this clonotype with many counts. Its antigen is unknown. Sequences were obtained from PBMCs or a T cell subset sorted from them (not recorded which). The chain carries TRBV5-1 and TRBJ1-5; D perhaps matches TRBD1 (5 bases). This TCR was recovered from a man aged 18 to 29 who had mild COVID-19 (a few samples of this study predate the infection). Cell type and time point are not known. The CDR3 coding sequence is TGCGCCAGCAGCTTGGGCTCAGGGACGGGGCAGCCCCAGCATTTT. Translated: CASSLGSGTGQPQHF.